This T cell receptor beta chain stems from a study of identical twins. One entry per CDR3 protein results from TCRdb running MiXCR on the 5' RACE reads. The repertoire consists of some 190,000 distinct CDR3 sequences, with approximately 15% occurring once and the leading ten covering 35% to 45%. The CDR3 extends over 16 amino acids. Looked up from germline, CDR1 is SGHKS and CDR2 is YYEKEE (reference sequence). The ends were cut back, 0 bases at V and 1 base at J, with 13 bases in the middle. This clonotype occurred a few times. The same specimen was also included in a second study, on T cells expressing NK-cell markers.

The chain uses TRBV5-5 and TRBJ1-1; TRBD1 might be the D (5 bases). The receptor was isolated from a woman under 30 in good health. Material: CD8+ T cells sorted from blood. The CDR3 bases are TGTGCCAGCAGCTTGGCCGTTCGGAGGGGGAACACTGAAGCTTTCTTT. It translates to CASSLAVRRGNTEAFF.